This T cell receptor beta chain was observed in a study of blood T cell repertoires in COVID-19. About the research overall: Samples of COVID-19 (acute and convalescent) were obtained from the United States, Italy and Spain.

Original data processing: Quantification of nucleated cells was approximated via reference gene primer amplification. TCRdb keeps only in-frame clones here, not all; method: immunoSEQ multiplex PCR. The DNA gave D and trimming, while V, J and clone size come from that table. This sample yields approximately 300,000 clones, of which more than 70% are seen a single time; 10% to 12% belongs to the top ten. The CDR3 loop spans 13 amino acids. The V end lost 0 bases, the J end lost 7 bases, and 11 bases lay between the germline ends. Germline V CDR1 and CDR2: GTSNPN, SVGIG (reference sequence). This receptor was obtained from a woman aged 25-40 years with COVID-19, enrolled during active disease. The material sequenced was peripheral blood. The chain employs TRBV30 and TRBJ2-3; possible D gene TRBD1, 5 bases. The CDR3: CAWSVKGRNTQYF. The CDR3 DNA follows: TGTGCCTGGAGTGTGAAGGGGCGAAATACGCAGTATTTT.